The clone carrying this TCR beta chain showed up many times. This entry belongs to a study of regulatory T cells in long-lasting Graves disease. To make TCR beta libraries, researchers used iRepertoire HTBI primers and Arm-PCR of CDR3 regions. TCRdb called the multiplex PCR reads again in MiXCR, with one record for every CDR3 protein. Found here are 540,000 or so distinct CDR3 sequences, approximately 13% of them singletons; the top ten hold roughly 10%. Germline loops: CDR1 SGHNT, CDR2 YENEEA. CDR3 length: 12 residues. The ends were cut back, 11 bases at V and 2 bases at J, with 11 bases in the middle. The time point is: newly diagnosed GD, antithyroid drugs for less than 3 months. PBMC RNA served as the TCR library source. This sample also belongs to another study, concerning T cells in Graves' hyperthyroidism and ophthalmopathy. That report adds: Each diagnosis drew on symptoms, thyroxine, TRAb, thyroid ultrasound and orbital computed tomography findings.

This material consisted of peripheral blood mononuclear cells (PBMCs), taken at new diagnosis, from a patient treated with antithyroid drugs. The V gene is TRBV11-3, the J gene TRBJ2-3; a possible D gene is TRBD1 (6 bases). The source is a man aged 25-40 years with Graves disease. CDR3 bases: TGTGCCTCGAGGGGGATCACAGATACGCAGTATTTT. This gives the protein CASRGITDTQYF.